Below, 16 T cell receptor beta chains from the same sample are listed, as sequenced in a study of CD8 T cells in Susac syndrome (dated by TCRdb to between 2018 and 2021). Libraries were made using the immunoSEQ multiplex PCR assay. RNA was extracted using the RNeasy kit, and about 0.5 to 1 ug of the RNA was reverse transcribed with random hexamers. TCRdb took the public reads, trimmed them with fastp at Q25, ran MiXCR for clone calling and kept in-frame beta chains. Entries are consolidated by CDR3 protein sequence, retaining the most common genes and DNA. The sample table holds 150,000 to 200,000 distinct CDR3 sequences, of which approximately 95% were seen once. The ten largest account for around 0.09% of the sample. The specimen was CD4+ T cells from PBMCs. Every receptor here comes from a human donor with multiple sclerosis.

The sample holds a few counts of this clonotype. J is TRBJ1-6 and V is TRBV24-1; D remains ambiguous. Trimming took 4 bases from V and 17 from J, leaving 14 bases between them. The germline CDR1 and CDR2 sequences are KGHDR and SFDVKD. The CDR3 runs 12 residues. The CDR3 spells CATSDHSSSFHF. As DNA, the CDR3 is TGTGCCACCAGTGACCACTCAAGTTCGTTCCACTTT.

The gene calls are TRBV3-1 and TRBJ1-5, with TRBD1 identical over 7 bases. CDR3 size: 14 residues. After removal of 4 bases from V and 9 bases from J, the junction contained 9 bases not matched to a gene. The germline CDR1 and CDR2 sequences are LGHDT and YNNKEL (reference sequence). The CDR3 loop is CASSPWDSKSPQHF. For the CDR3, the DNA is TGTGCCAGCAGCCCTTGGGACAGCAAATCGCCCCAGCATTTT.

The chain couples TRBV4-1 to TRBJ2-3, with 15 bases that match TRBD2. This CDR3 has 18 amino acids. After removal of 4 bases from V and 1 base from J, the junction contained 6 bases not matched to a gene. In germline, CDR1 is MGHRA, CDR2 YSYEKL. DNA of the CDR3: TGCGCCAGCAGCCGCGGACTAGCGGGAGGGCCCGGCACAGATACGCAGTATTTT. This sequence encodes CASSRGLAGGPGTDTQYF.

This clonotype occurred once. V usage is TRBV18 and J usage is TRBJ2-1, with D possibly matching TRBD2 (6 bases). There are 16 residues in the CDR3. The germline gives CDR1 KGHSH, CDR2 LQKENI. Trimming shortened V by 2 bases and J by 0 bases, and 11 bases separated the two germline ends. In nucleotides, the CDR3 is TGTGCCAGCTCACCATCAGCGCGGGGCTCCTACAATGAGCAGTTCTTC. It specifies CASSPSARGSYNEQFF.

The CDR3 sequence: CASSLAAGELFF. CDR3 bases: TGCGCCAGCAGCTTGGCCGCCGGGGAGCTGTTTTTT. V and J are TRBV5-1 and TRBJ2-2; D unresolved. The CDR3 extends over 12 amino acids. Between the trimmed V and J ends, which lost 0 bases and 6 bases, there was a span of 3 bases. Germline lookup yields CDR1 SGHRS and CDR2 YFSETQ.

The chain carries TRBV6-5 and TRBJ2-3, with D maybe TRBD2 (5 bases). V shed 2 bases and J shed 5 bases, with 8 bases lying between them. There are 13 residues in the CDR3. Germline lookup yields CDR1 MNHEY and CDR2 SVGAGI. As DNA, the CDR3 is TGTGCCAGCAGTTACGACTACGGAGATACGCAGTATTTT. Amino acid sequence: CASSYDYGDTQYF.

This clonotype was observed once. The rearrangement uses TRBV6-1 and TRBJ1-6; unclear D gene. The length of the CDR3 is 17 residues. CDR1 and CDR2 (germline): MNHNS, SASEGT. V lost 6 bases and J 8 bases, leaving 23 bases between the germline ends. The CDR3 spells CASRAYPGPKDYSPLHF. The CDR3, as DNA: TGTGCCAGCAGAGCCTACCCCGGTCCCAAAGATTATTCACCCCTCCACTTT.

This clonotype occurred once. V usage is TRBV5-6 and J usage is TRBJ1-5; D is ambiguous. This CDR3 contains 14 residues. V was clipped by 0 bases and J by 4 bases, with 8 bases between them. Germline values: CDR1 SGHDT, CDR2 YYEEEE. CDR3 in amino acids: CASSLGLGNQPQHF. For the CDR3, the DNA is TGTGCCAGCAGCTTGGGACTGGGAAATCAGCCCCAGCATTTT.

This chain joins TRBV15 and TRBJ1-5; 10 nucleotides line up with TRBD1. V lost 2 bases, J lost 5 bases, and 6 bases stayed unmatched. The CDR3 has 16 amino acids. The germline gives CDR1 LNHNV, CDR2 YYDKDF (reference sequence). CDR3 sequence reads: CATSRPWTGGYQPQHF. DNA for the CDR3: TGTGCCACCAGCAGACCTTGGACAGGGGGTTATCAGCCCCAGCATTTT.

V is TRBV5-1 and J is TRBJ1-2; D possibly corresponds to TRBD1 (5 bases). Germline V CDR1 and CDR2: SGHRS, YFSETQ. With 2 bases removed from V and 4 bases from J, the gap between germline ends came to 9 bases. The CDR3 consists of 13 residues. The CDR3 sequence: CASSFEGTYGYTF. CDR3 nucleotide sequence: TGCGCCAGCAGCTTTGAGGGGACCTATGGCTACACCTTC.

V is TRBV11-2 and J is TRBJ1-2; perhaps TRBD1 as D (6 bases). This CDR3 is 15 amino acids long. V gave up 2 bases and J gave up 3 bases, with 13 bases separating them. Germline V gene data show CDR1 as SGHAT and CDR2 as FQNNGV. For the CDR3, the DNA is TGTGCCAGCAGCTTAAGGTACAGGGAGGACTATGGCTACACCTTC. Protein sequence: CASSLRYREDYGYTF.

CDR3 amino acids: CASSLRDRGLNTEAFF. In DNA form, the CDR3 reads TGCGCCAGCAGTCTCCGGGACAGGGGCTTGAACACTGAAGCTTTCTTT. The gene calls are TRBV23-1 and TRBJ1-1; TRBD1 aligns across 10 bases. TRBV23-1 belongs to the ORF category, with a function that is uncertain. V dropped 4 bases and J dropped 0; count of bases not matched to a gene: 5. There are 16 residues in the CDR3.

The rearrangement joins TRBV9 to TRBJ2-7, with 13 bases fitting TRBD2. The V gene's germline CDR1 is SGDLS and CDR2 YYNGEE. J was trimmed by 5 bases and V by 0 bases; bases with no gene match: 14. CDR3 length: 19 amino acids. The CDR3 sequence is CASSVGDPTGTSGIHEQYF. DNA of the CDR3: TGTGCCAGCAGCGTAGGAGATCCAACCGGGACTAGCGGGATCCACGAGCAGTACTTC.

The genes are TRBV2 and TRBJ2-7; 9 nucleotides align to TRBD1. Unmatched junction bases numbered 8, after V lost 4 bases and J lost 1 base. Germline loops: CDR1 SNHLY, CDR2 FYNNEI. This CDR3 region has 16 residues. The CDR3 region has the DNA TGTGCCAGCAGTGGACCCGGGACAGGGTTATCCTACGAGCAGTACTTC. Amino acids: CASSGPGTGLSYEQYF.

The CDR3 region is CASSESVGTSGDTQYF. CDR3 DNA: TGCGCCAGCAGTGAGTCGGTTGGGACTAGCGGAGATACGCAGTATTTT. The chain joins TRBV10-1 to TRBJ2-3; 11 bases map to TRBD2. V lost 0 bases and J lost 5; bases outside the gene matches: 4. This CDR3 spans 16 amino acids. The germline V gene has CDR1 WNHNN and CDR2 SYGVQD (reference sequence).

This sequence joins TRBV29-1 and TRBJ2-1, with TRBD2 matching 9 bases. V was clipped by 5 bases and J by 9 bases; unmatched bases: 14. The germline V gene has CDR1 SQVTM and CDR2 ANQGSEA. The CDR3 runs 15 residues. DNA for the CDR3: TGCAGCGTTTATCGCGGGGGGGCCTTTTACGGTGAGCAGTTCTTC. It yields the protein CSVYRGGAFYGEQFF.